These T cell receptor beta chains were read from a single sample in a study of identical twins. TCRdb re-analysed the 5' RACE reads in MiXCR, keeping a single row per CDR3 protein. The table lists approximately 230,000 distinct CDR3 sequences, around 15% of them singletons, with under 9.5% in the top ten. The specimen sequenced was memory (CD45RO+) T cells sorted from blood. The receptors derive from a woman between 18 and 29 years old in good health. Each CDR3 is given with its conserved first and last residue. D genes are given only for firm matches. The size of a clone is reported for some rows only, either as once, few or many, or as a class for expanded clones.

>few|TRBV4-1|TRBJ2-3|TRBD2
TGCGCCAGCAGCCTTGACGGGGGGGGTCCCACAGATACGCAGTATTTT
CASSLDGGGPTDTQYF
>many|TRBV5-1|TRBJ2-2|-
TGCGCCAGCAGCACCGTAGGAACCTACGGGGAGCTGTTTTTT
CASSTVGTYGELFF
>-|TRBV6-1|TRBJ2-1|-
TGTGCCAGCAGTGAACTGGAGAACAATGAGCAGTTCTTC
CASSELENNEQFF
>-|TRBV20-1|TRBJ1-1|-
TGCAGTGCTAGCAAGGGCCCCACGACCCAAGCTTACTTT
CSASKGPTTQAYF
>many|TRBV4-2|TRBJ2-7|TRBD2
TGTGCCAGCAGCCAAGATAGCGGGGGATCCTACGAGCAGTACTTC
CASSQDSGGSYEQYF
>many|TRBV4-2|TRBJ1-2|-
TGTGCCAGCAGCCATATTGATCGGGGCTATGGCTACACCTTC
CASSHIDRGYGYTF
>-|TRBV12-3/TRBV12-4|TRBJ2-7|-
TGTGCCAGCAGTTTAGACAGCGGCCACGAGCAGTACTTC
CASSLDSGHEQYF
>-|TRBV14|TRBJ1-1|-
TGTGCCAGCAGTTACAGGGCAAGGTCTGAAGCTTTCTTT
CASSYRARSEAFF
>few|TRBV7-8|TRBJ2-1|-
TGTGCCAGCAGCTTAGAACGGGGTTTAGGTGGGCAGTTCTTC
CASSLERGLGGQFF
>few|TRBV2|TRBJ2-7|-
TGTGCCAGCAAGCCGGGGTCCGCAAGTTCCTACGAGCAGTACTTC
CASKPGSASSYEQYF
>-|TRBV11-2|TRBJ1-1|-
TGTGCCAGCAGCTCTTTTGACGGGGGGATTTTCACTGAAGCTTTCTTT
CASSSFDGGIFTEAFF
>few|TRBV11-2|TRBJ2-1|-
TGTGCCAGCAGCTTAGGGGTAGGTTCCTACAATGAGCAGTTCTTC
CASSLGVGSYNEQFF
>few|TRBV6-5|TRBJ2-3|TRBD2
TGTGCCAGCAGTTACTCACCTAGCGGGGGTGGGACAGATACGCAGTATTTT
CASSYSPSGGGTDTQYF
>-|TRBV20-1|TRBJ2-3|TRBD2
TGCAGTGCTAGCTTGACTAGCGGGGGGGCGAGGACAGATACGCAGTATTTT
CSASLTSGGARTDTQYF
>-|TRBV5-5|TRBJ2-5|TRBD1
TGTGCCAGCAGCTTGCGTTGGACAGGTTTAGAAGAGACCCAGTACTTC
CASSLRWTGLEETQYF
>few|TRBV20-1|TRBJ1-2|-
TGCAGTGCCCTGTTGGGGTCTGTAAGCTACACCTTC
CSALLGSVSYTF
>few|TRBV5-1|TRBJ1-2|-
TGCGCCAGCAGCTACCCTGACGGACTCTATGGCTACACCTTC
CASSYPDGLYGYTF
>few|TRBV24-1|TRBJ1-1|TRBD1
TGTGCCACCAGTGTCAAACTAACAGGGGGCGAAGTTTTCTTT
CATSVKLTGGEVFF
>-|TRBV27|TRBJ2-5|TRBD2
TGTGCCAGTACGGGACTAGCGGGGGGGCGGCGAGAGACCCAGTACTTC
CASTGLAGGRRETQYF
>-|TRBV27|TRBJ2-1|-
TGTGCCAGCAGCCTCACAGACGGGACGGCGTACTTCAATGAGCAGTTCTTC
CASSLTDGTAYFNEQFF
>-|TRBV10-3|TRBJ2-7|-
TGTGCCATCAGTGCACAGAACTCCTACGAGCAGTACTTC
CAISAQNSYEQYF
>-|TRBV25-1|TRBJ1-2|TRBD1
TGTGCCAGCAGTACCCAATTCGGCGACAGGGCTGGTGGCTACACCTTC
CASSTQFGDRAGGYTF
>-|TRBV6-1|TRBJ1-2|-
TGTGCCAGCCGCCCTGGCGGGCCTAACTATGGCTACACCTTC
CASRPGGPNYGYTF
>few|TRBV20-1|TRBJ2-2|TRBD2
TGCAGTGCTAGAGATCCGCTAGCGGGATTCGGGGAGCTGTTTTTT
CSARDPLAGFGELFF
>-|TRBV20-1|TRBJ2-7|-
TGCAGTGCCTCATCGGGGGAGCAGTACTTC
CSASSGEQYF
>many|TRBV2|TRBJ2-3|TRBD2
TGTGCCAGCCTACTAGCGGGAACCACAGATACGCAGTATTTT
CASLLAGTTDTQYF
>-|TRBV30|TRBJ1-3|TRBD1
TGTGCCTGGAGCGAACAGGGGTCTGGAAACACCATATATTTT
CAWSEQGSGNTIYF
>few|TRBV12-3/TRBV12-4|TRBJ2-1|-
TGTGCCAGCACCTTTAGGAGGGGGCCTGTAGATGAGCAGTTCTTC
CASTFRRGPVDEQFF
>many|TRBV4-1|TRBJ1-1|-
TGCGCCAGCAGCCTCTACCAGGGGAGGACTGAAGCTTTCTTT
CASSLYQGRTEAFF
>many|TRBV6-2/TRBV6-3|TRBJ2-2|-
TGTGGAAGCGGGACATACACCGGGGAGCTGTTTTTT
CGSGTYTGELFF
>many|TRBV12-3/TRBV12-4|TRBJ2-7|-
TGTGCCAGCAGTAAAAGACTTGAGCAGTACTTC
CASSKRLEQYF
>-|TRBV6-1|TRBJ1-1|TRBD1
TGTGCCAGCAGTACACAGGGGATCGTTGAAGCTTTCTTT
CASSTQGIVEAFF
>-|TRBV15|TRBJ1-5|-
TGTGCCACCAGCAGAGGGGTTGATCAGCCCCAGCATTTT
CATSRGVDQPQHF
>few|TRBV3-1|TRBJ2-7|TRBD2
TGTGCCAGCAGCCAATCGGGGGGAGGACGCTACGAGCAGTACTTC
CASSQSGGGRYEQYF
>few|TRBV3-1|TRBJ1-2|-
TGTGCCAGCAGCCAGGGGATATCCTATGGCTACACCTTC
CASSQGISYGYTF
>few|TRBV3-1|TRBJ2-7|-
TGTGCCAGCAGCCAAGGGGGCTGGTGGCGGTACTTC
CASSQGGWWRYF
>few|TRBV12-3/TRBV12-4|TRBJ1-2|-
TGTGCCAGCAGTTCCACAGGGTTAAATGGCTACACCTTC
CASSSTGLNGYTF
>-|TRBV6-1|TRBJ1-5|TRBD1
TGTGCCAGCAGTGACAGGGGGCTTGGGCAGCCCCAGCATTTT
CASSDRGLGQPQHF
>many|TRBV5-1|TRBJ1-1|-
TGCGCCAGCAGCCCTACCGCAGGGAACACTGAAGCTTTCTTT
CASSPTAGNTEAFF
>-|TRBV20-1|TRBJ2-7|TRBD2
TGCAGTGCTTACACCGGGACTAAGAGCTCCTACGAGCAGTACTTC
CSAYTGTKSSYEQYF
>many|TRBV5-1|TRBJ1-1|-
TGCGCCAGCAGTTTCCGTAGGGACACTGAAGCTTTCTTT
CASSFRRDTEAFF
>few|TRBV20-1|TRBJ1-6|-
TGCAGTGCAAGGGAGCCCGGGTTGCCCTATAATTCACCCCTCCACTTT
CSAREPGLPYNSPLHF
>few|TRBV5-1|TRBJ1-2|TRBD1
TGCGCCAGCAGCATTAACCCGGGACAGGGGTCCTATGGCTACACCTTC
CASSINPGQGSYGYTF
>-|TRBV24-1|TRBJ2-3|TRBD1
TGTGCCACCAGTGATTTCGGACAGGGAGATACGCAGTATTTT
CATSDFGQGDTQYF